A selection of T cell receptor beta chains follows, all from one sample in a study of shared clonotypes between healthy human individuals. Sequenced by immunoSEQ multiplex PCR; TCRdb stores in-frame clones only, minus some. The sample shows about 2.4 million clones, 93% of them seen only once. Sequences were obtained from naive CD4+ T cells from PBMCs. These TCRs come from a man aged 18 to 30 in good health. Some clones in this sample may be carry-over from other donors' samples. Each CDR3 is given with its conserved first and last residue. A D gene is named only where the DNA matches it firmly. Not all rows give a size; the values are once, few, many and, for expanded clones, a class.

D	V	size	J	DNA	CDR3
TRBD1	TRBV5-1	NA	TRBJ2-1	TGCGCCAGCAGCTTGATGACCCAAACACCGGGACAGGGATCCAATGAGCAGTTCTTC	CASSLMTQTPGQGSNEQFF
NA	TRBV9	NA	TRBJ2-4	TGTGCCAGCAGCCAGAGACAGGTAAGATCCAAAAACATTCAGTACTTC	CASSQRQVRSKNIQYF
NA	TRBV6-1	NA	TRBJ2-5	TGTGCCAGCATGAATCCCAGCGGGGAGACCCAGTACTTC	CASMNPSGETQYF
TRBD1	TRBV28	NA	TRBJ1-3	TGTGCCAGCCACAGCCATTCCCGAGGGGGCGAAAGAAACACCATATATTTT	CASHSHSRGGERNTIYF
TRBD2	TRBV7-2	NA	TRBJ2-1	TGTGCCAGCAGCTTTTCGACTAGCGGGGGGAGGTTCTTC	CASSFSTSGGRFF
NA	TRBV28	once	TRBJ1-1	TGTGCCAGCAGTCCTCTCGGGTCACTGGGGACTGAAGCTTTCTTT	CASSPLGSLGTEAFF
TRBD1	TRBV5-1	NA	TRBJ1-4	TGCGCCAGCAGCCTGTCGGGACAGCTTAATGAAAAACTGTTTTTT	CASSLSGQLNEKLFF
NA	TRBV6-5	NA	TRBJ1-4	TGTGCCAGCAGTCTGAATAACCTTAGGGAAAAACTGTTTTTT	CASSLNNLREKLFF
NA	TRBV19	NA	TRBJ1-1	TGTGCCAGTAGTCGGACGAACACTGAAGCTTTCTTT	CASSRTNTEAFF
NA	TRBV10-1	NA	TRBJ2-1	TGCGCCAGCAGTGAAGTCCTTTTTGGGCAGTTCTTC	CASSEVLFGQFF
TRBD1	TRBV4-2	NA	TRBJ1-5	TGTGCCAGCAGCCAAGGGACAGGGGATCAGCCCCAGCATTTT	CASSQGTGDQPQHF
NA	TRBV5-1	once	TRBJ2-1	TGCGCCAGCAGCCCCACAGCGGATTCCTACAATGAGCAGTTCTTC	CASSPTADSYNEQFF
TRBD2	TRBV11-2	NA	TRBJ2-3	TGTGCCAGCAGCTTAGAGGTAGCGGGAGGCCACCGCACAGATACGCAGTATTTT	CASSLEVAGGHRTDTQYF
NA	TRBV5-1	NA	TRBJ2-7	TGCGCCAGCAGCCCTCATTTTAGCTCCTACGAGCAGTACTTC	CASSPHFSSYEQYF
NA	TRBV2	NA	TRBJ2-5	TGTGCCAGCACCCGACCCCGGGGGCAAAGCCAAGAGACCCAGTACTTC	CASTRPRGQSQETQYF
TRBD1	TRBV6-1	NA	TRBJ1-2	TGTGCCAGCGACCGGGACAGGGCCATCTATGGCTACACCTTC	CASDRDRAIYGYTF
TRBD2	TRBV5-1	NA	TRBJ2-1	TGCGCCAGCAGCTTAACTAGCGGGAGCGATGAGCAGTTCTTC	CASSLTSGSDEQFF
TRBD2	TRBV11-2	NA	TRBJ2-6	TGTGCCAGCAGTCCCGGGAGGCAGGCCAACGTCCTGACTTTC	CASSPGRQANVLTF
TRBD1	TRBV28	NA	TRBJ2-7	TGTGCCAGCAGCGGTGGGACAGGGGGCTTTGGGCCCTACGAGCAGTACTTC	CASSGGTGGFGPYEQYF
NA	TRBV5-4	NA	TRBJ2-4	TGTGCCAGCAGCTTGGTCGGGGGAGGTGGCAAAAACATTCAGTACTTC	CASSLVGGGGKNIQYF
TRBD2	TRBV10-2	NA	TRBJ2-1	TGCGCCAGCAGACCGGGACTAGCGGGAGACAATGAGCAGTTCTTC	CASRPGLAGDNEQFF
NA	TRBV4-3	NA	TRBJ2-6	TGCGCCAGCAGCCAAGATCCCGGGAAAGGGGCCAACGTCCTGACTTTC	CASSQDPGKGANVLTF
TRBD2	TRBV28	NA	TRBJ2-1	TGTGCTTGTAAATTATTAGCGGGCAACAATGAGCAGTTCTTC	CACKLLAGNNEQFF
NA	TRBV5-1	once	TRBJ1-3	TGCGCCAGCAGCTCGGAAGGGAGTGACACCATATATTTT	CASSSEGSDTIYF
TRBD1	TRBV7-3	once	TRBJ1-2	TGTGCCAGCAGCTTAGGACAGGGGGTAGCTGGCTACACCTTC	CASSLGQGVAGYTF
NA	TRBV4-1	NA	TRBJ1-6	TGCGCCAGCAGCGCCGATATCACAACTCAAAGGAATTCACCCCTCCACTTT	CASSADITTQRNSPLHF